This TCR beta chain is drawn from a study of breast tumors, draining lymph nodes, adjacent tissues. There are 13 residues in the CDR3. Germline loops: CDR1 DFQATT, CDR2 SNEGSKA (reference sequence). About this clonotype itself: The antigen remains undetermined. A much larger clone differs from this one at a single base, so this may be a read error.

TCRdb re-called the multiplex PCR reads with MiXCR, one entry per CDR3 protein. Of fewer than 300,000 distinct CDR3 sequences in the sample, about 30% are singletons; the top ten hold about 1.4%. Axillary draining lymph nodes of breast cancer patients supplied the node samples. Study findings and constraints: The data were judged consistent with most tumor T cells coming from lymph node and expanding in tumor. The lymph node origin of tumor T cells was framed as consistent with a hypothesis, not demonstrated. Tumors had less TCR diversity than lymph nodes, more than nontumor tissue. Tumor and nontumor repertoires were significantly more similar in luminal-like than in basal-like breast cancer.

V usage is TRBV20-1 and J usage is TRBJ2-4, with 9 positions matching TRBD2. The clonotype was recovered from a female donor with breast cancer. Some clones in this sample may be carry-over from other donors' samples. The material sequenced was axillary lymph node tissue. CDR3 in DNA: TGCAGTGCTAGGTGGCTAGCGGGAAACACTCAGTACTTC. This translates into CSARWLAGNTQYF.